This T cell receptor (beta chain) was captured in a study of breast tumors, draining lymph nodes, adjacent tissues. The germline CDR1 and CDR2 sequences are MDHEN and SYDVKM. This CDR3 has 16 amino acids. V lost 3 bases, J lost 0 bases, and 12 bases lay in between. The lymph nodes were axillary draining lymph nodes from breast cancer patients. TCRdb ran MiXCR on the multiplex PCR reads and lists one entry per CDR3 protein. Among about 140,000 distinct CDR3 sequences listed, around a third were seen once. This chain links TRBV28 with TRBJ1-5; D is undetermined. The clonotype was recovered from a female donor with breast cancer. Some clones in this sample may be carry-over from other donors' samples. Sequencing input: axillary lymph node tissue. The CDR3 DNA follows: TGTGCCAGCAGTTTTGAACACTACTATAGCAATCAGCCCCAGCATTTT. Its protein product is CASSFEHYYSNQPQHF.